These 16 T cell receptor beta chains originate from one sample sequenced in a study of blood T cell repertoires in COVID-19. Method: immunoSEQ multiplex PCR; TCRdb's copy keeps in-frame clones and lacks some. Counted here are about 140,000 clones, just under 90% occurring once; the ten biggest clones make up about 10%. The specimen was peripheral blood. The receptor source for this set is a woman at least 80 years old with acute or convalescent COVID-19.

The chain has TRBV18 and TRBJ1-1, with unresolved D. CDR3 length equals 15 residues. Trimming pared 3 bases from V and 3 bases from J, leaving 14 bases between. Germline CDR1 reads KGHSH; CDR2 reads LQKENI. The CDR3 coding sequence is TGTGCCAGCTCACCCGGGGTTCTGGTCTACACTGAAGCTTTCTTT. Residues: CASSPGVLVYTEAFF. Full variable domain (rest looked up from reference TRBV18 and TRBJ1-1): NAGVMQNPRHLVRRRGQEARLRCSPMKGHSHVYWYRQLPEEGLKFMVYLQKENIIDESGMPKERFSAEFPKEGPSILRIQQVVRGDSAAYFCASSPGVLVYTEAFFGQGTRLTVV.

The J gene is TRBJ2-7, the V gene TRBV30; tentatively, D is TRBD1 (5 bases). V was shortened by 0 bases and J by 1 base, with 7 bases between the two germline ends. Germline CDR1 reads GTSNPN; CDR2 reads SVGIG (reference sequence). The CDR3 runs to 13 residues. In DNA form, the CDR3 reads TGTGCCTGGAGTGTCGACAGATCCTACGAGCAGTACTTC. Protein product: CAWSVDRSYEQYF. Variable domain in full (rest from reference TRBV30 and TRBJ2-7): SQTIHQWPATLVQPVGSPLSLECTVEGTSNPNLYWYRQAAGRGLQLLFYSVGIGQISSEVPQNLSASRPQDRQFILSSKKLLLSDSGFYLCAWSVDRSYEQYFGPGTRLTVT.

The chain's CDR3 is CASSQDERTQYF. DNA of the CDR3: TGCGCCAGCAGCCAAGATGAGAGAACGCAGTATTTT. This chain uses TRBV4-1 with TRBJ2-3, with D hard to call. Trimming took 0 bases from V and 9 from J, leaving 7 bases between them. CDR1 and CDR2 from the germline V gene are MGHRA and YSYEKL. The CDR3 has 12 residues.

The J gene is TRBJ1-4, the V gene TRBV5-1, with 7 bases fitting TRBD1. CDR1 and CDR2 from the germline V gene are SGHRS and YFSETQ. Germline trimming cut 4 bases from V and 3 bases from J; bases unmatched to any gene: 6. The CDR3 loop spans 15 amino acids. The CDR3 here is CASSPAGQANEKLFF. CDR3 DNA sequence: TGCGCCAGCAGCCCGGCAGGACAGGCTAATGAAAAACTGTTTTTT.

V and J are TRBV2 and TRBJ1-5; 9 bases are shared with TRBD1. The V and J ends lost 7 bases and 5 bases, in that order; junction bases with no gene match: 9. The CDR3 is 15 residues long. Per the germline V gene, CDR1 is SNHLY and CDR2 is FYNNEI. CDR3 protein: CASKPEQGADQPQHF. The CDR3 coding sequence is TGTGCCAGCAAGCCGGAACAGGGGGCCGATCAGCCCCAGCATTTT.

The gene calls are TRBV3-1 (or the pseudogene TRBV3-2) and TRBJ2-7; possible D gene TRBD2, 5 bases. The CDR3 length is 14 residues. V lost 1 base and J lost 4, with 11 bases in between. Germline V gene data show CDR1 as LGHDT and CDR2 as YNNKEL (reference sequence). CDR3 protein: CASSQVGGRYEQYF. The CDR3 region has the DNA TGTGCCAGCAGCCAAGTCGGAGGCCGTTACGAGCAGTACTTC.

This sequence joins TRBV12-3 or TRBV12-4 and TRBJ1-2; D not resolved. V lost 2 bases to trimming and J lost 4 bases, with 5 bases between them. There are 12 residues in the CDR3. This CDR3 is CASSLTGYGYTF. The CDR3 coding sequence is TGTGCCAGCAGTTTAACGGGCTATGGCTACACCTTC.

This clone was counted once. The V gene is TRBV4-1, the J gene TRBJ2-1; tentatively, D is TRBD1 (5 bases). CDR3 length: 17 residues. V was pared by 3 bases and J by 0 bases, with 15 bases between. Germline CDR1 reads MGHRA; CDR2 reads YSYEKL. The CDR3, as DNA: TGCGCCAGCAGCCACGGAAAGGGGTCCATCTCCTACAATGAGCAGTTCTTC. It codes for CASSHGKGSISYNEQFF.

V gene TRBV5-4 combines with J gene TRBJ1-1; 8 bases are a match to TRBD1. Germline V gene lookup returns CDR1 SGHNT and CDR2 YYREEE (reference sequence). The CDR3 length is 15 residues. With V trimmed by 2 bases and J by 3 bases, 6 bases remained unmatched. The CDR3 coding sequence is TGTGCCAGCAGCTTTAAACAGGGGGGGGACACTGAAGCTTTCTTT. It yields the protein CASSFKQGGDTEAFF.

This chain joins TRBV18 and TRBJ2-1, with TRBD2 matching over 10 bases. Germline V lookup: CDR1 KGHSH, CDR2 LQKENI. The CDR3 is 16 amino acids. V shed 1 base and J 9 bases; nucleotides not matched to a gene: 9. The CDR3 DNA is TGTGCCAGCTCACCACTGTCAAGCGGGGGGGCATCTGAGCAGTTCTTC. Translating gives CASSPLSSGGASEQFF.

This rearrangement joins TRBV6-1 to TRBJ2-3; no reliable D call. The CDR3 is made up of 15 amino acids. CDR1 and CDR2 from the germline V gene are MNHNS and SASEGT. V was pared by 2 bases and J by 0 bases, with 9 bases between. CDR3 bases: TGTGCCAGCAGTGAATCCGGTTCTAGCACAGATACGCAGTATTTT. Translated: CASSESGSSTDTQYF.

This clone was picked up one time. V gene TRBV6-9 combines with J gene TRBJ1-2; TRBD1 matches 9 bases. In germline, CDR1 is MNHGY, CDR2 SVAAGI. Trimming cost V 2 bases and J 8 bases; bases outside gene matches: 0. CDR3 length: 12 residues. As DNA, the CDR3 is TGTGCCAGCAGTTATACAGGGGGCGGCTACACCTTC. It is translated as CASSYTGGGYTF.

The V gene is TRBV5-5, the J gene TRBJ1-6; D is uncertain. Germline CDR1 SGHKS, CDR2 YYEKEE (reference sequence). The germline V and J ends were trimmed by 0 bases and 3 bases, with 7 bases remaining between them. The CDR3 contains 15 residues. Here the CDR3 DNA reads TGTGCCAGCAGCTTGGATTCCTACTATAATTCACCCCTCCACTTT. It encodes CASSLDSYYNSPLHF. The full variable domain, its missing parts supplied by reference TRBV5-5 and TRBJ1-6, is DAGVTQSPTHLIKTRGQQVTLRCSPISGHKSVSWYQQVLGQGPQFIFQYYEKEERGRGNFPDRFSARQFPNYSSELNVNALLLGDSALYLCASSLDSYYNSPLHFGNGTRLTVT.

J is TRBJ2-2 and V is TRBV7-3; D possibly corresponds to TRBD2 (6 bases). Germline V gene lookup returns CDR1 SGHTA and CDR2 FQGTGA. Trimming pared 4 bases from V and 4 bases from J, leaving 16 bases between. The CDR3 is made up of 16 amino acids. Here the CDR3 DNA reads TGTGCCAGCAGCTCCGTTGGGGGGTTGGCCACCGGGGAGCTGTTTTTT. Its translation: CASSSVGGLATGELFF.

The chain is built from TRBV2 and TRBJ2-5, with TRBD1 matching over 10 bases. Unmatched junction bases numbered 8, after V lost 0 bases and J lost 1 base. Germline loops: CDR1 SNHLY, CDR2 FYNNEI. This CDR3 comprises 18 residues. CDR3 amino acids: CASSEAWTGGSFQETQYF. Written as DNA, the CDR3 is TGTGCCAGCAGTGAAGCCTGGACAGGGGGTTCGTTCCAAGAGACCCAGTACTTC.

The V and J genes are TRBV6-2 or TRBV6-3 and TRBJ1-5; D possibly corresponds to TRBD1 (5 bases). The CDR3 loop spans 17 amino acids. V lost 2 bases to trimming and J lost 2 bases, with 16 bases between them. The germline V gene encodes CDR1 MNHEY and CDR2 SVGEGT. The CDR3 DNA follows: TGTGCCAGCAGTTACACCTCCCGGAAAGGGGGCAATCAGCCCCAGCATTTT. Amino acids: CASSYTSRKGGNQPQHF.